This TCR beta chain stems from a study of blood T cells in healthy people across ages. Together with a sample-barcoded 5' primer, a J-beta primer mix was included in a second PCR lasting about 7 to 11 cycles. Sequencing recovered at least 2.5 million CDR3-containing paired-end reads from each sample. TCRdb analysed the 5' RACE reads with MiXCR anew, one entry per CDR3 protein. The data contain over 1,500,000 distinct CDR3 sequences, around half of them singletons. This CDR3 is built from 13 residues. Per germline, CDR1 SQVTM and CDR2 ANQGSEA. Germline trimming cut 5 bases from V and 3 bases from J; bases unmatched to any gene: 6. Overall study findings and caveats: Donor CMV status, an unknown factor, possibly confounded changes in expanded clonotypes.

In regard to this clonotype: Its target is unknown.

Total RNA, at least 5 micrograms per sample, was extracted from PBMCs. The V and J genes are TRBV29-1 and TRBJ1-2; 7 nucleotides align to TRBD1. The sequenced sample was blood. The source is a woman aged 40 to 50 in good health. The CDR3 sequence: CSVLTGPDYGYTF. In nucleotides, the CDR3 is TGCAGCGTTCTGACAGGGCCCGACTATGGCTACACCTTC.